These 21 T cell receptor beta chains originate from one sample sequenced in a study of technical replicates of blood from several donors. The table came from immunoSEQ multiplex PCR; TCRdb's copy has only in-frame clones and leaves some out. The data hold about 70,000 clones, with 70% to 90% observed a single time. The specimen sequenced was PBMCs. These receptors were taken from a human donor in good health. Some clones in this sample may be carry-over from other donors' samples.

CDR3 coding DNA: TGTGCCAGCAGCCCTAGCGGGAGGGGAACCGGGGAGCTGTTTTTT. This codes for CASSPSGRGTGELFF. The rearrangement links TRBV7-3 to TRBJ2-2, with 12 bases lining up with TRBD2. V was clipped by 5 bases and J by 5 bases; unmatched bases: 3. Germline lookup yields CDR1 SGHTA and CDR2 FQGTGA. The CDR3 spans 15 residues.

The CDR3 here is CASGLGGNTEAFF. The CDR3 bases are TGTGCTAGTGGCCTCGGGGGGAACACTGAAGCTTTCTTT. The chain combines TRBV12-5 with TRBJ1-1; D is perhaps TRBD1 (5 bases). Trimming removed 6 bases at V and 1 base at J, with 9 bases between. The CDR3 sequence is 13 residues long. The germline CDR1 and CDR2 sequences are LGHNT and FRNRAP.

The gene calls are TRBV13 and TRBJ1-3, with D unclear. CDR1 is PRHDT and CDR2 is FYEKMQ in the germline V gene (reference sequence). The CDR3 runs 13 residues. With 4 bases removed from V and 8 bases from J, the gap between germline ends came to 12 bases. CDR3 bases: TGTGCCAGCAGCTCCCCTCCCTGGCACACCATATATTTT. Protein product: CASSSPPWHTIYF. Full variable domain (remainder filled in from reference TRBV13 and TRBJ1-3): AAGVIQSPRHLIKEKRETATLKCYPIPRHDTVYWYQQGPGQDPQFLISFYEKMQSDKGSIPDRFSAQQFSDYHSELNMSSLELGDSALYFCASSSPPWHTIYFGEGSWLTVV.

This clone was recorded once. This sequence joins TRBV27 and TRBJ2-7; 10 positions match TRBD2. V trimming: 7 bases; J trimming: 3 bases; junction bases outside the gene matches: 15. CDR1 is MNHEY and CDR2 is SMNVEV in the germline V gene (reference sequence). The CDR3 covers 17 residues. The CDR3 DNA sequence: TGTGCCAGCACCCGCCCCGTAGGACTAGCGGCTTTCTACGAGCAGTACTTC. This codes for CASTRPVGLAAFYEQYF.

This chain joins TRBV5-4 and TRBJ1-4; 9 bases match TRBD1. Trimming at V came to 4 bases and at J to 3 bases, leaving 4 bases not matched to a gene. Germline V CDR1 and CDR2: SGHNT, YYREEE (reference sequence). The CDR3 spans 15 residues. CDR3 nucleotides: TGTGCCAGCAGCGTGGGACAGGGTGCTAATGAAAAACTGTTTTTT. Its translation is CASSVGQGANEKLFF.

The chain couples TRBV6-1 to TRBJ1-3, with TRBD1 matching over 7 bases. Germline CDR1 reads MNHNS; CDR2 reads SASEGT. This CDR3 comprises 16 residues. V lost 3 bases to trimming and J lost 2 bases; unmatched junction nucleotides: 7. The DNA for the CDR3 is TGTGCCAGCAGTGATCCTAGGGGGCCTACTGGAAACACCATATATTTT. This gives the protein CASSDPRGPTGNTIYF.

The gene calls are TRBV4-2 and TRBJ2-1; 12 nucleotides align to TRBD2. Germline assignment: CDR1 LGHNA and CDR2 YNFKEQ. The CDR3 extends over 17 amino acids. V lost 4 bases and J lost 2; bases outside the gene matches: 6. The CDR3, as DNA: TGTGCCAGCAGCCTCGGACTAGCGGGGACTACCTACAATGAGCAGTTCTTC. It yields the protein CASSLGLAGTTYNEQFF.

This chain uses TRBV7-2 with TRBJ2-7; D not certain. V was pared by 4 bases and J by 4 bases, with 11 bases between. The length of the CDR3 is 13 residues. Germline loops: CDR1 SGHTA, CDR2 FQGNSA. The DNA of the CDR3 is TGTGCCAGCAGCTCATCACCGGGTTACGAGCAGTACTTC. Translating it yields CASSSSPGYEQYF.

The chain is built from TRBV12-5 and TRBJ1-1; no clear D gene. Trimming removed 4 bases from V and 2 bases from J, with 5 bases in between. Germline-derived CDR1 and CDR2 are LGHNT and FRNRAP. The CDR3 totals 12 residues. The CDR3 DNA reads as TGTGCTAGTGGTTCACTAAACACTGAAGCTTTCTTT. This codes for CASGSLNTEAFF.

Only a few counts were recorded for this clone. V is TRBV5-1 and J is TRBJ2-2, with 11 bases aligning to TRBD2. The CDR3 has 16 residues. V dropped 4 bases and J dropped 6; count of bases not matched to a gene: 8. CDR1 is SGHRS and CDR2 is YFSETQ in the germline V gene. CDR3 sequence reads: CASSQGLAGGSGELFF. The CDR3 DNA is TGCGCCAGCAGCCAGGGGCTAGCGGGAGGATCCGGGGAGCTGTTTTTT.

V usage is TRBV5-1 and J usage is TRBJ2-4; D is perhaps TRBD1 (6 bases). CDR3 length: 15 amino acids. CDR1 and CDR2 (germline): SGHRS, YFSETQ. Trimming shortened V by 6 bases and J by 3 bases, and 16 bases separated the two germline ends. The CDR3 sequence is CASTPPGVGKNIQYF. The CDR3 nucleotides read TGCGCCAGCACCCCTCCAGGGGTGGGCAAAAACATTCAGTACTTC.

The J gene is TRBJ2-1, the V gene TRBV6-6; TRBD2 aligns across 13 bases. V shed 9 bases, J shed 7 bases, and the junction held 6 bases outside the gene matches. Germline V gives CDR1 MNHNY, CDR2 SVGAGI (reference sequence). This CDR3 spans 14 amino acids. This chain's CDR3 is CASTGTSGTNEQFF. Here the CDR3 DNA reads TGTGCCAGTACCGGGACTAGCGGGACGAATGAGCAGTTCTTC.

This chain connects TRBV2 to TRBJ1-5; 11 bases align to TRBD1. Per germline, CDR1 SNHLY and CDR2 FYNNEI. CDR3 size: 17 residues. V lost 3 bases, J lost 2 bases, and 6 bases stayed unmatched. The CDR3 loop reads CASSDGQGAGGNQPQHF. CDR3 in DNA: TGTGCCAGCAGTGACGGACAGGGGGCGGGTGGCAATCAGCCCCAGCATTTT.

This chain connects TRBV5-1 to TRBJ2-3, with D unresolved. V gave up 4 bases and J gave up 0 bases, with 9 bases separating them. The CDR3 contains 14 residues. CDR1 is SGHRS and CDR2 is YFSETQ in the germline V gene. The CDR3 coding sequence is TGCGCCAGCAGCGAGGCGGCGAGCACAGATACGCAGTATTTT. This sequence encodes CASSEAASTDTQYF.

V is TRBV7-2 and J is TRBJ2-1; 10 bases map to TRBD2. V trimming: 3 bases; J trimming: 6 bases; junction bases outside the gene matches: 5. This CDR3 has 15 residues. The germline V gene has CDR1 SGHTA and CDR2 FQGNSA. CDR3 region: CASSFDLAGGNEQFF. For the CDR3, the DNA is TGTGCCAGCAGCTTCGATTTAGCGGGGGGCAATGAGCAGTTCTTC.

V gene TRBV18 combines with J gene TRBJ2-2, with a weak D call TRBD2 (5 bases). This CDR3 is built from 14 residues. Germline CDR1 KGHSH, CDR2 LQKENI. Trimming removed 3 bases from V and 4 bases from J, with 9 bases in between. In nucleotides, the CDR3 is TGTGCCAGCTCACCTTTCGAGGGCACCGGGGAGCTGTTTTTT. This encodes CASSPFEGTGELFF.

This clone has just a few counts. The chain carries TRBV5-6 and TRBJ1-5; 9 bases align to TRBD1. This CDR3 comprises 15 residues. The germline CDR1 and CDR2 sequences are SGHDT and YYEEEE. Trimming at V came to 3 bases and at J to 3 bases, leaving 4 bases not matched to a gene. CDR3 nucleotides: TGTGCCAGCAGCTCGGGACAGGGATACAATCAGCCCCAGCATTTT. Residues: CASSSGQGYNQPQHF.

To note about this clone: A much larger clone lies one base from this, so it may be a read error. Distinct nucleotide sequences in the sample also encode this CDR3. V is TRBV5-1 and J is TRBJ2-1, with D possibly matching TRBD2 (7 bases). The CDR3 spans 14 residues. From germline, CDR1 is SGHRS and CDR2 YFSETQ. The germline V and J ends were trimmed by 2 bases and 4 bases, with 10 bases remaining between them. The CDR3 protein is CASSLGGGYNEQFF. CDR3 coding DNA: TGCGCCAGCAGCTTAGGGGGGGGGTACAATGAGCAGTTCTTC. The full variable domain, its missing parts supplied by reference TRBV5-1 and TRBJ2-1, is KAGVTQTPRYLIKTRGQQVTLSCSPISGHRSVSWYQQTPGQGLQFLFEYFSETQRNKGNFPGRFSGRQFSNSRSEMNVSTLELGDSALYLCASSLGGGYNEQFFGPGTRLTVL.

The chain has TRBV2 and TRBJ2-5; D may be TRBD2 (6 bases). The CDR3 runs to 14 residues. Germline assignment: CDR1 SNHLY and CDR2 FYNNEI. The ends were cut back, 9 bases at V and 4 bases at J, with 18 bases in the middle. The CDR3 DNA reads TGTGCCAGTAGCGGATCAGCTAGCTTAGAGACCCAGTACTTC. Protein: CASSGSASLETQYF.

The V gene is TRBV18, the J gene TRBJ2-7; tentatively, D is TRBD2 (5 bases). Looked up from germline, CDR1 is KGHSH and CDR2 is LQKENI. The CDR3 loop spans 13 amino acids. Trimming removed 6 bases at V and 3 bases at J, with 12 bases between. In DNA form, the CDR3 reads TGTGCCAGCTCCCTGACGGGGATCTACGAGCAGTACTTC. It yields the protein CASSLTGIYEQYF.

The V and J genes are TRBV9 and TRBJ1-5; tentative D call: TRBD1 (6 bases). Germline V gene lookup returns CDR1 SGDLS and CDR2 YYNGEE. This CDR3 comprises 15 residues. Trimming left V 0 bases short and J 8 bases short, with 15 bases between. The CDR3 spells CASSVGGDTREPQHF. The DNA of the CDR3 is TGTGCCAGCAGCGTAGGAGGGGACACCCGGGAGCCCCAGCATTTT.